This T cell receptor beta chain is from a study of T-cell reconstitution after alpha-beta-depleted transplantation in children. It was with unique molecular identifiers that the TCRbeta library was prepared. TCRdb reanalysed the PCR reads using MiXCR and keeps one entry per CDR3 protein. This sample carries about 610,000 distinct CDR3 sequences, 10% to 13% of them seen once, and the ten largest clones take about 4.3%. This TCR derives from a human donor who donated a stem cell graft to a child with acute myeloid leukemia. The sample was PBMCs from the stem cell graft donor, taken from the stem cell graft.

CDR3 loop: CACTKQGGWTDTQYF. In nucleotides, the CDR3 is TGTGCCTGCACGAAGCAGGGAGGTTGGACAGATACGCAGTATTTT. This chain joins TRBV7-4 and TRBJ2-3, with D maybe TRBD2 (6 bases). The ends were cut back, 11 bases at V and 3 bases at J, with 21 bases in the middle. Germline CDR1 and CDR2: SGHVT and SQSDAQ. CDR3 size: 15 residues.